This T cell receptor (beta chain) originates from a study of identical twins. Findings and caveats of the study: There is a chance that invariant MAIT and iNKT cells partially muddied zero-insertion analyses. With abundant cord blood beta clonotypes, insertions were fewer; memory repertoires showed no such pattern. Conclusions rested on cross-sectional statistics rather than following the same donors.

This clonotype was counted ten times or more. Its specificity is unknown. V trimming: 1 base; J trimming: 0 bases; junction bases outside the gene matches: 20. The V gene's germline CDR1 is MGHRA and CDR2 YSYEKL. This CDR3 has 22 residues. One entry per CDR3 protein results from TCRdb running MiXCR on the 5' RACE reads. The sample holds under 450,000 distinct CDR3 sequences, less than 20% seen once. V is TRBV4-1 and J is TRBJ2-7; 11 bases are shared with TRBD2. The source of this sequence is a man aged 45-65 years in good health. The sample taken for sequencing was naive T cells sorted from blood. CDR3 in DNA: TGCGCCAGCAGCCAAGGAGGGCTAGCGGGAGGTGGCCCCCTTCGTGGCTCCTACGAGCAGTACTTC. Protein sequence: CASSQGGLAGGGPLRGSYEQYF.